Each of the 23 T cell receptor beta chains below was sequenced from the same sample in a study of T cells after yellow fever vaccination. A single record per CDR3 protein comes from TCRdb applying MiXCR to the 5' RACE reads. Found here are roughly 250,000 distinct CDR3 sequences, roughly 13% of them singletons; the top ten hold about 0.51%. The sample was CD4+ T cells sorted from PBMCs, taken 45 days after the yellow fever booster vaccination. The receptors derive from a man in his thirties or forties who received the YFV17D yellow fever vaccine.

In this sample, this clonotype turned up a few times. The rearrangement joins TRBV12-3 or TRBV12-4 to TRBJ2-7, with 9 bases lining up with TRBD1. The length of the CDR3 is 15 residues. V shed 6 bases and J 3 bases; nucleotides not matched to a gene: 9. Here the CDR3 DNA reads TGTGCCAGCAGCTCGTTAACAGGGGGCGGCTACGAGCAGTACTTC. Protein sequence: CASSSLTGGGYEQYF.

This clonotype was counted ten times or more. The chain is built from TRBV7-3 and TRBJ2-5; possibly TRBD1 for D (6 bases). Germline V gene data show CDR1 as SGHTA and CDR2 as FQGTGA. Deletions cut 6 bases from V and 2 bases from J, with 10 bases between. CDR3 length: 13 residues. The CDR3 protein is CASRRTAQETQYF. The CDR3 DNA sequence: TGTGCCAGCAGACGGACAGCACAAGAGACCCAGTACTTC.

A few counts support this clonotype. The chain joins TRBV7-2 to TRBJ2-5, with 9 bases matching TRBD2. V shed 4 bases and J 2 bases; nucleotides not matched to a gene: 8. Germline-derived CDR1 and CDR2 are SGHTA and FQGNSA. The CDR3 is made up of 16 amino acids. The CDR3 loop reads CASSSGLAYNQETQYF. The CDR3, as DNA: TGTGCCAGCAGCTCCGGACTAGCGTACAATCAAGAGACCCAGTACTTC. Full variable domain (outside the CDR3, taken from reference TRBV7-2 and TRBJ2-5): GAGVSQSPSNKVTEKGKDVELRCDPISGHTALYWYRQSLGQGLEFLIYFQGNSAPDKSGLPSDRFSAERTGGSVSTLTIQRTQQEDSAVYLCASSSGLAYNQETQYFGPGTRLLVL.

Comments on this clonotype: Sequence at one end of the junction differs from germline and may be a read error. The J gene is TRBJ1-5, the V gene TRBV12-3 or TRBV12-4; maybe TRBD1 (5 bases). The length of the CDR3 is 14 residues. In DNA, the CDR3 is TGTGCCAGCAGTTTAAGTTCCGGGGGTCAGACCCAGCATTTT. It is translated as CASSLSSGGQTQHF.

The chain has TRBV7-2 and TRBJ1-5; D is perhaps TRBD1 (6 bases). The CDR3 contains 15 residues. Germline V gene lookup returns CDR1 SGHTA and CDR2 FQGNSA. Trimming shortened V by 5 bases and J by 2 bases, and 13 bases separated the two germline ends. CDR3 sequence (DNA): TGTGCCAGCAGCCAATCAGGGGCCGGCAATCAGCCCCAGCATTTT. This sequence encodes CASSQSGAGNQPQHF.

The rearrangement uses TRBV15 and TRBJ1-2; possible D gene TRBD1, 5 bases. Trimming stripped 3 bases from V and 2 bases from J, with 25 bases between. The CDR3 runs to 19 residues. Looked up from germline, CDR1 is LNHNV and CDR2 is YYDKDF (reference sequence). In DNA form, the CDR3 reads TGTGCCACCAGCAGTCGGGGACCCGAAGAAGGAGTAATCAACTATGGCTACACCTTC. The encoded protein is CATSSRGPEEGVINYGYTF.

The chain uses TRBV9 and TRBJ2-2; D may be TRBD2 (5 bases). This CDR3 comprises 15 residues. Germline CDR1 SGDLS, CDR2 YYNGEE. The V end was cut by 4 bases, the J end by 4 bases, with 14 bases between. Here the CDR3 reads CASSPRSVGTGELFF. CDR3 sequence (DNA): TGTGCCAGCAGCCCCCGTAGCGTCGGCACCGGGGAGCTGTTTTTT.

J is TRBJ2-7 and V is TRBV6-5, with 8 nucleotides matching TRBD1. Germline V lookup: CDR1 MNHEY, CDR2 SVGAGI. The CDR3 is 14 amino acids. With 4 bases clipped from V and 2 bases from J, the junction kept 4 bases outside the gene matches. The CDR3 loop is CASSSGDRTYEQYF. DNA of the CDR3: TGTGCCAGCAGTTCGGGGGACAGGACCTACGAGCAGTACTTC.

The chain recombines TRBV6-5 with TRBJ1-1; D remains ambiguous. Trimming took off 8 bases at V and 4 bases at J, with 14 bases between the two ends. This CDR3 spans 13 amino acids. CDR1 and CDR2 from the germline V gene are MNHEY and SVGAGI. CDR3 loop: CASFPSGGTEAFF. CDR3 sequence (DNA): TGTGCCAGCTTCCCTTCAGGTGGCACTGAAGCTTTCTTT.

The chain recombines TRBV10-1 with TRBJ2-7; the D is unclear. CDR3 size: 13 residues. Trimming removed 2 bases at V and 5 bases at J, with 10 bases between. Germline lookup yields CDR1 WNHNN and CDR2 SYGVQD (reference sequence). The CDR3 spells CASSEISGDEQYF. The CDR3 region has the DNA TGCGCCAGCAGTGAGATAAGTGGAGACGAGCAGTACTTC.

V is TRBV20-1 and J is TRBJ2-1, with 14 bases lining up with TRBD2. In germline, CDR1 is DFQATT, CDR2 SNEGSKA (reference sequence). The CDR3 sequence is 15 residues long. Trimming removed 1 base from V and 9 bases from J; junction bases left unmatched: 5. The CDR3 DNA reads TGCAGTGCTAGAGTGACTAGCGGGAGGGAAGGTGAGCAGTTCTTC. As protein: CSARVTSGREGEQFF.

This clonotype showed up just a few times. This sequence joins TRBV6-2 or TRBV6-3 and TRBJ2-2, with D possibly TRBD1 on 5 matching bases. CDR1 is MNHEY and CDR2 is SVGEGT in the germline V gene. Trimming took off 7 bases at V and 2 bases at J, with 17 bases between the two ends. The CDR3 contains 16 residues. CDR3 loop: CASIPDRSLNTGELFF. In nucleotides, the CDR3 is TGTGCCAGCATCCCAGACAGATCCCTTAACACCGGGGAGCTGTTTTTT.

The J gene is TRBJ2-3, the V gene TRBV11-1; D is undetermined. This CDR3 is built from 15 residues. Trimming cost V 7 bases and J 2 bases, with 16 bases left between them. In germline, CDR1 is SGHAT, CDR2 FQDESV (reference sequence). The CDR3 DNA follows: TGTGCCAGCACCACCGGCAGGTCCTCCACAGATACGCAGTATTTT. Residues: CASTTGRSSTDTQYF.

This clonotype was seen only a few times. This rearrangement joins TRBV28 to TRBJ2-7; TRBD2 aligns across 11 bases. Germline values: CDR1 MDHEN, CDR2 SYDVKM. This CDR3 has 16 residues. The junction had 11 bases not matched to a gene; V was cut back by 7 bases and J by 3 bases. The CDR3 DNA follows: TGTGCCAGCAACATTAGGGGGCTAGCGGGAGGCTACGAGCAGTACTTC. Its protein product is CASNIRGLAGGYEQYF.

The genes are TRBV7-9 and TRBJ2-1; 9 bases are a match to TRBD2. There are 16 residues in the CDR3. CDR1 and CDR2 from the germline V gene are SEHNR and FQNEAQ (reference sequence). Germline trimming cut 3 bases from V and 7 bases from J; bases unmatched to any gene: 10. CDR3 bases: TGTGCCAGCAGCTTGCAACGCGGGAGGGCAGGAAATGAGCAGTTCTTC. Its protein is CASSLQRGRAGNEQFF.

This clonotype has just a few counts. V usage is TRBV18 and J usage is TRBJ1-1; no reliable D call. V lost 8 bases, J lost 1 base, and 11 bases lay in between. Per the germline V gene, CDR1 is KGHSH and CDR2 is LQKENI. The CDR3 extends over 13 amino acids. The CDR3 nucleotides read TGTGCCAGCCTAGGGCAAAAGAACACTGAAGCTTTCTTT. Residues: CASLGQKNTEAFF.

This sequence joins TRBV6-2 or TRBV6-3 and TRBJ1-2, with D uncertain. The CDR3 has 13 amino acids. The germline V gene has CDR1 MNHEY and CDR2 SVGEGT. V dropped 7 bases and J dropped 1 base, with 10 bases sitting between them. This CDR3 is CASNLDNNYGYTF. The CDR3 nucleotides read TGTGCCAGCAACCTCGACAATAACTATGGCTACACCTTC.

This clonotype appeared a few times. The chain joins TRBV20-1 to TRBJ1-1, with D tentatively TRBD1 (5 bases). The CDR3 runs to 13 residues. Germline values: CDR1 DFQATT, CDR2 SNEGSKA (reference sequence). V lost 7 bases and J 4 bases, leaving 16 bases between the germline ends. The CDR3 reads CSVDTFRSTEAFF. The CDR3 coding sequence is TGCAGTGTGGACACGTTCCGGTCCACTGAAGCTTTCTTT.

In this sample, this clonotype turned up a few times. The chain combines TRBV5-1 with TRBJ2-3, with 7 bases fitting TRBD2. CDR3 length equals 16 residues. Trimming removed 4 bases from V and 2 bases from J; junction bases left unmatched: 10. Germline values: CDR1 SGHRS, CDR2 YFSETQ. This CDR3 is CASSPDVAGLTDTQYF. The CDR3 nucleotides read TGCGCCAGCAGCCCGGACGTAGCGGGCCTCACAGATACGCAGTATTTT.

The chain employs TRBV6-5 and TRBJ2-3; no clear D. This CDR3 has 15 amino acids. Trimming removed 0 bases from V and 0 bases from J, with 7 bases in between. The germline CDR1 and CDR2 sequences are MNHEY and SVGAGI. CDR3 sequence reads: CASSYSALSTDTQYF. The CDR3 DNA sequence: TGTGCCAGCAGTTACTCGGCCTTAAGCACAGATACGCAGTATTTT.

This sequence joins TRBV7-2 and TRBJ2-1; tentative D call: TRBD2 (6 bases). In germline, CDR1 is SGHTA, CDR2 FQGNSA. V was cut by 3 bases and J by 4 bases, with 16 bases left in between. CDR3 length: 16 residues. The CDR3 loop is CASSFVSGTFYNEQFF. Here the CDR3 DNA reads TGTGCCAGCAGCTTCGTCTCCGGGACTTTTTACAATGAGCAGTTCTTC.

V is TRBV3-1 and J is TRBJ2-5; D unclear. The V gene lost 3 bases and the J gene lost 3 bases, with 2 bases spanning the gap. CDR3 size: 11 residues. Germline V CDR1 and CDR2: LGHDT, YNNKEL (reference sequence). The CDR3 DNA follows: TGTGCCAGCAGCCAGAAAGAGACCCAGTACTTC. Its protein product is CASSQKETQYF.

The chain recombines TRBV5-1 with TRBJ2-2, with a possible D match to TRBD2 (5 bases). Trimming took off 7 bases at V and 2 bases at J, with 12 bases between the two ends. The CDR3 spans 14 residues. The germline V gene encodes CDR1 SGHRS and CDR2 YFSETQ. CDR3 protein: CASAGIPNTGELFF. For the CDR3, the DNA is TGCGCCAGCGCCGGGATCCCTAACACCGGGGAGCTGTTTTTT.